A selection of T cell receptor beta chains follows, all from one sample in a study of shared clonotypes between healthy human individuals. Libraries were prepared by immunoSEQ multiplex PCR; TCRdb keeps only in-frame clonotypes and omits some of them. The sample lists roughly 1.4 million clones; 98% were seen once. The specimen sequenced was naive CD4+ T cells sorted from blood. Source of these receptors: a man aged 25-45 years in good health. CDR3s include the opening cysteine and the closing phenylalanine or tryptophan. Each record gives: CDR3 protein, CDR3 DNA, V gene, clone size, D gene, J gene. A D gene is named only where the DNA matches it firmly. The size entry is marked missing in some rows and otherwise reads once, few, many or a size class.

CDR3 protein: CASSTPGHRYEQYF
CDR3 DNA: TGTGCCAGTAGTACGCCGGGACATCGCTACGAGCAGTACTTC
V gene: TRBV19
clone size: -
D gene: -
J gene: TRBJ2-7

CDR3 protein: CASSLAQLVPEQFF
CDR3 DNA: TGTGCCAGCAGCTTAGCTCAACTAGTACCTGAGCAGTTCTTC
V gene: TRBV7-9
clone size: -
D gene: -
J gene: TRBJ2-1

CDR3 protein: CASRRISTAGELFF
CDR3 DNA: TGTGCCAGCAGGCGGATCAGTACGGCCGGGGAGCTGTTTTTT
V gene: TRBV28
clone size: -
D gene: -
J gene: TRBJ2-2

CDR3 protein: CASSAVGGSGNTIYF
CDR3 DNA: TGTGCCAGCAGCGCCGTCGGGGGCTCTGGAAACACCATATATTTT
V gene: TRBV7-9
clone size: -
D gene: -
J gene: TRBJ1-3

CDR3 protein: CASSRDSMIAKNIQYF
CDR3 DNA: TGTGCCAGCAGCAGAGACAGCATGATAGCCAAAAACATTCAGTACTTC
V gene: TRBV7-2
clone size: -
D gene: -
J gene: TRBJ2-4

CDR3 protein: CASKAPGDYGYTF
CDR3 DNA: TGTGCCAGCAAGGCCCCGGGGGACTATGGCTACACCTTC
V gene: TRBV6-1
clone size: -
D gene: -
J gene: TRBJ1-2

CDR3 protein: CASALAGHNEQFF
CDR3 DNA: TGCGCCAGCGCACTAGCGGGTCACAATGAGCAGTTCTTC
V gene: TRBV5-1
clone size: once
D gene: TRBD2
J gene: TRBJ2-1

CDR3 protein: CASSHLGRDSKAFF
CDR3 DNA: TGTGCCAGCAGCCACCTCGGACGGGACTCCAAAGCTTTCTTT
V gene: TRBV14
clone size: -
D gene: -
J gene: TRBJ1-1

CDR3 protein: CASSLVQAFGEQFF
CDR3 DNA: TGCGCCAGCAGCTTGGTCCAGGCCTTCGGGGAGCAGTTCTTC
V gene: TRBV5-1
clone size: -
D gene: -
J gene: TRBJ2-1

CDR3 protein: CASSRGDFETQYF
CDR3 DNA: TGTGCCAGTTCGAGGGGGGACTTCGAGACCCAGTACTTC
V gene: TRBV19
clone size: -
D gene: -
J gene: TRBJ2-5

CDR3 protein: CASSYRDPGELFF
CDR3 DNA: TGTGCCAGCAGCTACAGGGATCCCGGGGAGCTGTTTTTT
V gene: TRBV7-2
clone size: -
D gene: -
J gene: TRBJ2-2

CDR3 protein: CASSFIQGGRTEAFF
CDR3 DNA: TGTGCCAGCAGCTTTATACAGGGGGGGAGAACTGAAGCTTTCTTT
V gene: TRBV5-6
clone size: -
D gene: TRBD1
J gene: TRBJ1-1

CDR3 protein: CASSYRLAGVGDTQYF
CDR3 DNA: TGTGCCAGCAGCTATAGACTAGCGGGAGTGGGAGATACGCAGTATTTT
V gene: TRBV7-9
clone size: once
D gene: TRBD2
J gene: TRBJ2-3

CDR3 protein: CASSFGIGQSYEQYF
CDR3 DNA: TGTGCCAGCAGTTTTGGGATAGGCCAGTCCTACGAGCAGTACTTC
V gene: TRBV28
clone size: -
D gene: -
J gene: TRBJ2-7

CDR3 protein: CASSSRAGLGGNQPQHF
CDR3 DNA: TGTGCCAGCAGTTCCCGGGCGGGCTTGGGGGGCAATCAGCCCCAGCATTTT
V gene: TRBV28
clone size: -
D gene: -
J gene: TRBJ1-5

CDR3 protein: CASRTHADTQYF
CDR3 DNA: TGTGCCAGCAGGACCCACGCAGATACGCAGTATTTT
V gene: TRBV2
clone size: -
D gene: -
J gene: TRBJ2-3

CDR3 protein: CASSSDGSSYEQYF
CDR3 DNA: TGCGCCAGCAGCTCGGACGGAAGCTCCTACGAGCAGTACTTC
V gene: TRBV5-1
clone size: -
D gene: -
J gene: TRBJ2-7

CDR3 protein: CASSKGSMNTEAFF
CDR3 DNA: TGTGCCAGCAGCAAAGGTTCGATGAACACTGAAGCTTTCTTT
V gene: TRBV9
clone size: once
D gene: -
J gene: TRBJ1-1

CDR3 protein: CSVDWANEQFF
CDR3 DNA: TGCAGCGTGGACTGGGCTAATGAGCAGTTCTTC
V gene: TRBV29-1
clone size: -
D gene: -
J gene: TRBJ2-1

CDR3 protein: CASSFEGGNTIYF
CDR3 DNA: TGCGCCAGCAGCTTCGAAGGGGGAAACACCATATATTTT
V gene: TRBV5-1
clone size: -
D gene: -
J gene: TRBJ1-3

CDR3 protein: CASSVGQGQNTEAFF
CDR3 DNA: TGTGCCAGCAGCGTAGGTCAGGGGCAGAACACTGAAGCTTTCTTT
V gene: TRBV9
clone size: -
D gene: -
J gene: TRBJ1-1

CDR3 protein: CASSIVRGYEQYF
CDR3 DNA: TGTGCCAGTAGTATTGTCCGCGGGTACGAGCAGTACTTC
V gene: TRBV19
clone size: once
D gene: -
J gene: TRBJ2-7

CDR3 protein: CAISSLNQPQHF
CDR3 DNA: TGTGCCATCAGCAGTCTCAATCAGCCCCAGCATTTT
V gene: TRBV10-3
clone size: -
D gene: -
J gene: TRBJ1-5

CDR3 protein: CASSVGAGNQETQYF
CDR3 DNA: TGTGCCAGCAGCGTAGGAGCCGGGAACCAAGAGACCCAGTACTTC
V gene: TRBV9
clone size: -
D gene: -
J gene: TRBJ2-5

CDR3 protein: CASSSTPGGSYNEQFF
CDR3 DNA: TGCGCCAGCAGCTCCACACCCGGGGGCTCCTACAATGAGCAGTTCTTC
V gene: TRBV5-1
clone size: -
D gene: -
J gene: TRBJ2-1

CDR3 protein: CASSEAPGYEQYF
CDR3 DNA: TGTGCCAGCAGTGAGGCGCCGGGCTACGAGCAGTACTTC
V gene: TRBV2
clone size: -
D gene: -
J gene: TRBJ2-7

CDR3 protein: CASSPPGWTPEEKLFF
CDR3 DNA: TGTGCCAGCTCACCCCCCGGGTGGACACCCGAAGAAAAACTGTTTTTT
V gene: TRBV18
clone size: -
D gene: -
J gene: TRBJ1-4

CDR3 protein: CASSIPGATVAFF
CDR3 DNA: TGTGCCAGTAGTATCCCTGGGGCGACCGTAGCTTTCTTT
V gene: TRBV19
clone size: -
D gene: -
J gene: TRBJ1-1

CDR3 protein: CTSSQQPGLAGGPDTGELFF
CDR3 DNA: TGCACCAGCAGCCAACAACCGGGACTAGCGGGAGGGCCAGACACCGGGGAGCTGTTTTTT
V gene: TRBV1
clone size: -
D gene: -
J gene: TRBJ2-2

CDR3 protein: CASSFQGRGANVLTF
CDR3 DNA: TGTGCCAGCAGCTTTCAGGGGCGAGGGGCCAACGTCCTGACTTTC
V gene: TRBV5-6
clone size: -
D gene: -
J gene: TRBJ2-6

CDR3 protein: CASSHPSGSSLTDTQYF
CDR3 DNA: TGTGCCAGCAGTCATCCTAGCGGGAGCTCTCTCACAGATACGCAGTATTTT
V gene: TRBV2
clone size: -
D gene: TRBD2
J gene: TRBJ2-3

CDR3 protein: CASSPDGGNTDTQYF
CDR3 DNA: TGTGCCAGCAGCCCCGACGGGGGGAACACAGATACGCAGTATTTT
V gene: TRBV6-1
clone size: -
D gene: TRBD2
J gene: TRBJ2-3

CDR3 protein: CATSVTGAGANVLTF
CDR3 DNA: TGTGCCACCAGCGTGACAGGGGCTGGGGCCAACGTCCTGACTTTC
V gene: TRBV15
clone size: -
D gene: TRBD1
J gene: TRBJ2-6

CDR3 protein: CASRRRMGSSGSSYEQYF
CDR3 DNA: TGTGCCAGCAGGAGGAGGATGGGTTCTAGCGGGAGCTCCTACGAGCAGTACTTC
V gene: TRBV6-4
clone size: -
D gene: TRBD2
J gene: TRBJ2-7

CDR3 protein: CASTLTRGSFDTQYF
CDR3 DNA: TGTGCCAGCACTTTGACTAGAGGTTCATTTGATACGCAGTATTTT
V gene: TRBV7-2
clone size: -
D gene: -
J gene: TRBJ2-3

CDR3 protein: CASSSSGTSGVNEQFF
CDR3 DNA: TGTGCCAGCAGCTCCTCCGGGACTAGCGGGGTCAATGAGCAGTTCTTC
V gene: TRBV11-3
clone size: -
D gene: TRBD2
J gene: TRBJ2-1

CDR3 protein: CAGSVEGITNEKLFF
CDR3 DNA: TGTGCCGGTAGTGTAGAGGGGATCACTAATGAAAAACTGTTTTTT
V gene: TRBV2
clone size: -
D gene: -
J gene: TRBJ1-4

CDR3 protein: CASTDGITDTQYF
CDR3 DNA: TGCGCCAGCACAGACGGTATCACAGATACGCAGTATTTT
V gene: TRBV10-2
clone size: -
D gene: -
J gene: TRBJ2-3

CDR3 protein: CASSTPTGYGYTF
CDR3 DNA: TGTGCCAGCAGTACCCCGACAGGGTACGGCTACACCTTC
V gene: TRBV27
clone size: -
D gene: TRBD1
J gene: TRBJ1-2

CDR3 protein: CASSPTPYEQYF
CDR3 DNA: TGTGCCAGCTCACCAACTCCCTACGAGCAGTACTTC
V gene: TRBV18
clone size: once
D gene: -
J gene: TRBJ2-7

CDR3 protein: CASSWGQGISGNEQFF
CDR3 DNA: TGTGCCAGCAGCTGGGGACAGGGAATCTCTGGGAATGAGCAGTTCTTC
V gene: TRBV7-9
clone size: -
D gene: TRBD1
J gene: TRBJ2-1

CDR3 protein: CASSLRTGKADGQPQHF
CDR3 DNA: TGTGCCAGCAGCTTGCGGACAGGGAAAGCGGACGGCCAGCCCCAGCATTTT
V gene: TRBV12-1
clone size: -
D gene: -
J gene: TRBJ1-5

CDR3 protein: CSVENSGAYNEQFF
CDR3 DNA: TGCAGCGTTGAGAATAGTGGGGCCTACAATGAGCAGTTCTTC
V gene: TRBV29-1
clone size: -
D gene: -
J gene: TRBJ2-1

CDR3 protein: CASSLPGTGSYEQYF
CDR3 DNA: TGTGCCAGCAGTTTACCCGGGACAGGTTCCTACGAGCAGTACTTC
V gene: TRBV28
clone size: once
D gene: TRBD1
J gene: TRBJ2-7

CDR3 protein: CASSPRDRDPYNEQFF
CDR3 DNA: TGTGCCAGCAGTCCCCGGGACAGGGACCCCTACAATGAGCAGTTCTTC
V gene: TRBV25-1
clone size: -
D gene: TRBD1
J gene: TRBJ2-1

CDR3 protein: CASSLSGPYEQYF
CDR3 DNA: TGTGCCAGCAGTTTATCGGGCCCTTACGAGCAGTACTTC
V gene: TRBV27
clone size: -
D gene: -
J gene: TRBJ2-7

CDR3 protein: CASSLVPGTNGYTF
CDR3 DNA: TGCGCCAGCAGCTTGGTCCCCGGGACAAACGGCTACACCTTC
V gene: TRBV5-1
clone size: -
D gene: -
J gene: TRBJ1-2

CDR3 protein: CASSLGTSNYEQYF
CDR3 DNA: TGCGCCAGCAGCCTGGGAACTAGTAATTACGAGCAGTACTTC
V gene: TRBV5-1
clone size: once
D gene: -
J gene: TRBJ2-7

CDR3 protein: CASSPTPAGGADTQYF
CDR3 DNA: TGTGCCAGCTCACCAACCCCAGCGGGAGGGGCAGATACGCAGTATTTT
V gene: TRBV18
clone size: -
D gene: TRBD2
J gene: TRBJ2-3

CDR3 protein: CASSLDRGRETQYF
CDR3 DNA: TGTGCCAGCAGCTTGGACAGGGGGCGGGAGACCCAGTACTTC
V gene: TRBV7-2
clone size: -
D gene: TRBD1
J gene: TRBJ2-5

CDR3 protein: CASSIFQGSTEAFF
CDR3 DNA: TGTGCCAGTAGTATATTTCAGGGGAGCACTGAAGCTTTCTTT
V gene: TRBV19
clone size: once
D gene: -
J gene: TRBJ1-1

CDR3 protein: CASSFGVYGYTF
CDR3 DNA: TGTGCCAGCAGTTTCGGGGTCTATGGCTACACCTTC
V gene: TRBV28
clone size: -
D gene: -
J gene: TRBJ1-2

CDR3 protein: CATDEGTSGLAKNIQYF
CDR3 DNA: TGTGCCACCGACGAAGGGACTAGCGGGTTAGCCAAAAACATTCAGTACTTC
V gene: TRBV15
clone size: -
D gene: TRBD2
J gene: TRBJ2-4

CDR3 protein: CASSFAGNQPQHF
CDR3 DNA: TGTGCCAGCAGCTTTGCGGGGAATCAGCCCCAGCATTTT
V gene: TRBV5-6
clone size: -
D gene: -
J gene: TRBJ1-5

CDR3 protein: CASSRAGTSGYSNTGELFF
CDR3 DNA: TGTGCCAGCTCACGAGCCGGGACTAGCGGGTATTCGAACACCGGGGAGCTGTTTTTT
V gene: TRBV18
clone size: -
D gene: TRBD2
J gene: TRBJ2-2

CDR3 protein: CASSKGPGTEAFF
CDR3 DNA: TGTGCCAGCAGTAAAGGCCCCGGGACTGAAGCTTTCTTT
V gene: TRBV6-1
clone size: -
D gene: -
J gene: TRBJ1-1

CDR3 protein: CASSVVSSGNTGELFF
CDR3 DNA: TGTGCCAGCAGCGTAGTGTCTAGCGGGAACACCGGGGAGCTGTTTTTT
V gene: TRBV9
clone size: -
D gene: TRBD2
J gene: TRBJ2-2

CDR3 protein: CAISGEGTDGNTIYF
CDR3 DNA: TGTGCCATCAGTGGGGAGGGGACAGATGGAAACACCATATATTTT
V gene: TRBV10-3
clone size: once
D gene: TRBD1
J gene: TRBJ1-3

CDR3 protein: CASSGARDYEQYF
CDR3 DNA: TGCGCCAGCAGCGGCGCGCGGGACTACGAGCAGTACTTC
V gene: TRBV10-2
clone size: -
D gene: -
J gene: TRBJ2-7